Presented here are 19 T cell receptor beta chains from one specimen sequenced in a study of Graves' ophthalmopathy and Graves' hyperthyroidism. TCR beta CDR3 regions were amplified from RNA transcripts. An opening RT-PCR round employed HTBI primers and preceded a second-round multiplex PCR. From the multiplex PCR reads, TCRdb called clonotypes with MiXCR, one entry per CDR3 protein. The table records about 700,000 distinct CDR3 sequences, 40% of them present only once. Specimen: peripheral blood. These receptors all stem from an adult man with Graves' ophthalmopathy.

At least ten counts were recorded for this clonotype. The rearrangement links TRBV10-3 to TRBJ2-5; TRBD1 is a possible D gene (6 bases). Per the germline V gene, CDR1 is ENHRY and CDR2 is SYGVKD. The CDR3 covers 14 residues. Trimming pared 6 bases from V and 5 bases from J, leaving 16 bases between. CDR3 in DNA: TGTGCCATCAGGGACGACACAGGGTTGGAGACCCAGTACTTC. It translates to CAIRDDTGLETQYF.

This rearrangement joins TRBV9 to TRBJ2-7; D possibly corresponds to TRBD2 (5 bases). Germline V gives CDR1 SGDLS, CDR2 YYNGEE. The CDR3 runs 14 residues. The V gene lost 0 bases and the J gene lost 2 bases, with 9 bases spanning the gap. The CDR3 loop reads CASSVDSSPYEQYF. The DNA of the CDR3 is TGTGCCAGCAGCGTAGATTCTAGCCCCTACGAGCAGTACTTC.

CDR3 sequence reads: CASSQDGAGTSYEQYF. CDR3 nucleotide sequence: TGTGCCAGCAGCCAAGATGGGGCAGGGACCTCCTACGAGCAGTACTTC. V gene TRBV7-2 combines with J gene TRBJ2-7; TRBD1 or TRBD2 may be the D gene (5 bases each). Germline assignment: CDR1 SGHTA and CDR2 FQGNSA. The CDR3 has 16 residues. V was shortened by 5 bases and J by 0 bases, with 17 bases between the two germline ends. The full variable domain, in which reference TRBV7-2 and TRBJ2-7 provide the parts outside the CDR3, is GAGVSQSPSNKVTEKGKDVELRCDPISGHTALYWYRQSLGQGLEFLIYFQGNSAPDKSGLPSDRFSAERTGGSVSTLTIQRTQQEDSAVYLCASSQDGAGTSYEQYFGPGTRLTVT.

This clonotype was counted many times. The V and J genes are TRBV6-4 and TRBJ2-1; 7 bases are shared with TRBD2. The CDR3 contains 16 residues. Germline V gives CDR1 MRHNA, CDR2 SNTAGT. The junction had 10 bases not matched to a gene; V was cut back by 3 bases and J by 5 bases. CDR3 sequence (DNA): TGTGCCAGCAGTGAGGCTAGCGGTGGTGGAGACAATGAGCAGTTCTTC. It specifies CASSEASGGGDNEQFF.

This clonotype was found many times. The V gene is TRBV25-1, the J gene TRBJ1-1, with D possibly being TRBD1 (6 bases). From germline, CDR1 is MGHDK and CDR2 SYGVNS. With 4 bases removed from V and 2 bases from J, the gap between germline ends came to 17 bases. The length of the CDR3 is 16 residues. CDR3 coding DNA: TGTGCCAGCAGTGGAAAAAGAACAGGGCTCAACACTGAAGCTTTCTTT. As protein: CASSGKRTGLNTEAFF.

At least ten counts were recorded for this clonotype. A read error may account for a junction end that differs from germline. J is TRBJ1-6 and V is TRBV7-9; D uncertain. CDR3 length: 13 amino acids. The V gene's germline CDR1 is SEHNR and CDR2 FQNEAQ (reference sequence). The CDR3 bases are TGTGCCAGCAGCTTAGATCGAAATTCGCCCCTCCACTTT. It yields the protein CASSLDRNSPLHF.

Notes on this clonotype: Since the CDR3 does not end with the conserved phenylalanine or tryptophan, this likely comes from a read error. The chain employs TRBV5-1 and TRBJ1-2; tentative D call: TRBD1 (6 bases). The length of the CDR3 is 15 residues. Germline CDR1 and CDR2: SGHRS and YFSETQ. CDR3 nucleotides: TGTGCCAGCAGCTCCCCAACAGGGTACCACAATGGCTACACCTCC. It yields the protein CASSSPTGYHNGYTS.

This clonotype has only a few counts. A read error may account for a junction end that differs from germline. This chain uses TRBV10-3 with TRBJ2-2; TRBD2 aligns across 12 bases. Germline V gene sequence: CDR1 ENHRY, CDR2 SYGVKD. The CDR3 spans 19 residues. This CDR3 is CASSYPSKGLAGNTGELFF. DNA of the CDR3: TGTGCCAGCAGTTACCCCTCGAAGGGACTAGCGGGGAACACCGGGGAGCTGTTTTTT.

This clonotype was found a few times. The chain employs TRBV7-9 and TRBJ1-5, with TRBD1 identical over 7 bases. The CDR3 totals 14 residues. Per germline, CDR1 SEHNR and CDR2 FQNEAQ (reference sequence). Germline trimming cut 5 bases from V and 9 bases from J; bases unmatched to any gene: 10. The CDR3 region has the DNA TGTGCCAGCAGCGCTGACAGGGTCAGTGGGCCCCAGCATTTT. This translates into CASSADRVSGPQHF.

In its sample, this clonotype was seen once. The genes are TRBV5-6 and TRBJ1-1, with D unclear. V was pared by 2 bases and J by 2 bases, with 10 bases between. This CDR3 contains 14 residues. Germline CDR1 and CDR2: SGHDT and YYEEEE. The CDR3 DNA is TGTGCCAGCAGCTTCCCCCACATAAACACTGAAGCTTTCTTT. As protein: CASSFPHINTEAFF.

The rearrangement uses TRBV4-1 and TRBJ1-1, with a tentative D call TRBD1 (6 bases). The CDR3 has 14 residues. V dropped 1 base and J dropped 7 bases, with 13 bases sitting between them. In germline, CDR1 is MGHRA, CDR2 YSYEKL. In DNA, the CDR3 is TGCGCCAGCAGCCAAGTTACAGGGACCCGTGAAGCTTTCTTT. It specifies CASSQVTGTREAFF.

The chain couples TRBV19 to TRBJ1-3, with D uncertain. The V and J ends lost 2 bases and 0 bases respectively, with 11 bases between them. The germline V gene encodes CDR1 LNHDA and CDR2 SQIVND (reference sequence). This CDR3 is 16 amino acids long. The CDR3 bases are TGTGCCAGTAGTATATCTCGGGCCTCCTCTGGAAACACCATATATTTT. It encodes CASSISRASSGNTIYF.

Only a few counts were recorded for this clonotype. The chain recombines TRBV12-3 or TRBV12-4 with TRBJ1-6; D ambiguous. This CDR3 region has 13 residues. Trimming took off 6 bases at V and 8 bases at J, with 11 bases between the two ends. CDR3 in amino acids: CASSQGLYSPLHF. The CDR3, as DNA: TGTGCCAGCAGCCAAGGCCTGTATTCACCCCTCCACTTT.

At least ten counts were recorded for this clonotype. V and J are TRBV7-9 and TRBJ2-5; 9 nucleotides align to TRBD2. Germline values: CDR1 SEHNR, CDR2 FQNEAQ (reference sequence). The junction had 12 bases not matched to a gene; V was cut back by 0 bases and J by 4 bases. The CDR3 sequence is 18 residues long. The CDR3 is CASSLALSGGRVGETQYF. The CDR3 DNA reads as TGTGCCAGCAGCTTAGCATTGAGCGGGGGGCGCGTTGGAGAGACCCAGTACTTC.

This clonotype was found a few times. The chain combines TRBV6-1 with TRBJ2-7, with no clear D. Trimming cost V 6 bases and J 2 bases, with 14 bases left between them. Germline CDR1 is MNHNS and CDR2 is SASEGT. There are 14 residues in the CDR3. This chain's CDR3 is CASRGYMMAYEQYF. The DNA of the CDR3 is TGTGCCAGCAGGGGGTACATGATGGCCTACGAGCAGTACTTC.

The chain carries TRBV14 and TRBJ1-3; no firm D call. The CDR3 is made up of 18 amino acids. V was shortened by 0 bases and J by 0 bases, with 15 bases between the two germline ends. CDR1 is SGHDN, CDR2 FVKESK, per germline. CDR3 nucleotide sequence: TGTGCCAGCAGCCAAGATCGGACCAATCGGGGCTCTGGAAACACCATATATTTT. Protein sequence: CASSQDRTNRGSGNTIYF.

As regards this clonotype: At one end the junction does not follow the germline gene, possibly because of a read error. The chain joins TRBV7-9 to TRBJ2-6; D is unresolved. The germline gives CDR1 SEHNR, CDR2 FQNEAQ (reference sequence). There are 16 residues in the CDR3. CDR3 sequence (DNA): TGTGCCAGCAGCCGAAGACCAGTCTCTGAGGCCAACGTCCTGACTTTC. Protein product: CASSRRPVSEANVLTF.

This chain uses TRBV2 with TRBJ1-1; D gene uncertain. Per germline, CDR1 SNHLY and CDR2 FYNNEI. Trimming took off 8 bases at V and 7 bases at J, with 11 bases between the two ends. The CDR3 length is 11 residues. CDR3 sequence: CASHGVNEAFF. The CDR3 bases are TGTGCCAGCCACGGCGTGAATGAAGCTTTCTTT.

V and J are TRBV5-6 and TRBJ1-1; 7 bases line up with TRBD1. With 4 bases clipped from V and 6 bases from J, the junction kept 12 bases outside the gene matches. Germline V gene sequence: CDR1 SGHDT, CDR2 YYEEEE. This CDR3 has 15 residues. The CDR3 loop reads CASSRQTGQASEAFF. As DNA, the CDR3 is TGTGCCAGCAGCCGTCAGACTGGACAGGCTTCTGAAGCTTTCTTT.